This is a list of T cell receptor beta chains from one sample in a study of T cell clonotyping in hematopoietic cell transplantation. Sequenced by immunoSEQ multiplex PCR; TCRdb stores in-frame clones only, minus some. Of 6,200 or so clones detected, 37% appear once; the ten largest clones hold 19%. The material sequenced was peripheral blood mononuclear cells, taken 30 days after allogeneic stem cell transplant. All receptors derive from a female patient between 55 and 75 years old who had an allogeneic stem cell transplant, so the T cells may come from the graft donor. Some clones in this sample may be carry-over from other donors' samples. Each CDR3 is given with its conserved first and last residue. A D gene is named only where the DNA matches it firmly. Clone sizes are given selectively: once, few, many, or a class where the clone is expanded.

DNA,CDR3,V,size,D,length,J
TGTGCCAGCAGTCCCCGGGGACCCTATGGCTACACCTTC,CASSPRGPYGYTF,TRBV25-1,-,-,13,TRBJ1-2
TGCGCCAGCAGCCAAGCCCCTTATCAGCCCCAGCATTTT,CASSQAPYQPQHF,TRBV4-1,medium-sized,-,13,TRBJ1-5
TGTGCCTGGAGTCAGAACAGGGGATATGGCTACACCTTC,CAWSQNRGYGYTF,TRBV30,-,TRBD1,13,TRBJ1-2
TGTGCCAGCAGCCAAGATTGGGCTAGCGGGTTCTACGAGCAGTACTTC,CASSQDWASGFYEQYF,TRBV4-2,-,TRBD2,16,TRBJ2-7
TGTGCCAGCAGCATAGGGACTAGCGGGACCCAAGAGACCCAGTACTTC,CASSIGTSGTQETQYF,TRBV9,-,TRBD2,16,TRBJ2-5
TGTGCCTGGAGTCTTTCCACAGATACGCAGTATTTT,CAWSLSTDTQYF,TRBV30,few,-,12,TRBJ2-3
TGTGCCAGCAGAAGCCCAGACTGGTCTAACTATGGCTACACCTTC,CASRSPDWSNYGYTF,TRBV6-5,few,-,15,TRBJ1-2
TGTGCCTGGAGTGTCAGGGGTCGCGGCTACACCTTC,CAWSVRGRGYTF,TRBV30,-,-,12,TRBJ1-2
TGTGCCTGGGACCCCACGGGCGGTGGAAACACCATATATTTT,CAWDPTGGGNTIYF,TRBV30,-,-,14,TRBJ1-3
TGCGCCAGCAGCCTCCTTGGAGTCACAGATACGCAGTATTTT,CASSLLGVTDTQYF,TRBV4-3,-,-,14,TRBJ2-3
TGTGCCAGCAGTTTAGCGCGACAGCATGGCTACACCTTC,CASSLARQHGYTF,TRBV28,-,-,13,TRBJ1-2
TGCGCCAGCTCATCGGGGACAGGAACTAATGAAAAACTGTTTTTT,CASSSGTGTNEKLFF,TRBV10-1,few,TRBD1,15,TRBJ1-4
TGTGCCAGCAGTTTGACAGGGGATCAGCCCCAGCATTTT,CASSLTGDQPQHF,TRBV28,few,TRBD1,13,TRBJ1-5
TGTGCCAGCGGGACGGTCGAGAATTCACCCCTCCACTTT,CASGTVENSPLHF,TRBV6-5,-,-,13,TRBJ1-6
TGTGCCAGCAGTTTCGGGGGGCGGGGTGGGGACCAAGAGACCCAGTACTTC,CASSFGGRGGDQETQYF,TRBV28,-,-,17,TRBJ2-5
TGTGCCTGGAGTGTAGAGTCCAGGAGATCTGAAGCTTTCTTT,CAWSVESRRSEAFF,TRBV30,few,-,14,TRBJ1-1
TGCAGCGTTGAAGATCCAGAGGATGAACTAGCGCCCTACGAGCAGTACTTC,CSVEDPEDELAPYEQYF,TRBV29-1,medium-sized,TRBD2,17,TRBJ2-7
TGTGCCTGGGGGACCGACAGTCCTCAGTATTTT,CAWGTDSPQYF,TRBV30,few,-,11,TRBJ2-3
TGTGCCAGTGGCGGGCGAGGGGGGGAGCTGTTTTTT,CASGGRGGELFF,TRBV9,-,-,12,TRBJ2-2
TGTGCCTGGAGTGGATCCGGGACAGGCGCCTACGAGCAGTACTTC,CAWSGSGTGAYEQYF,TRBV30,few,TRBD1,15,TRBJ2-7
TGTGCCTGGAGTGTGGGACCCAACACTGAAGCTTTCTTT,CAWSVGPNTEAFF,TRBV30,medium-sized,-,13,TRBJ1-1
TGTGCCAGCAGTTTTGGGACAGGGCCCGAGCAGTACTTC,CASSFGTGPEQYF,TRBV27,few,TRBD1,13,TRBJ2-7
TGTGCCTGGACTCGGGGAGGGGGGACAGATACGCAGTATTTT,CAWTRGGGTDTQYF,TRBV30,-,-,14,TRBJ2-3
TGCAGCGTTACGAAGACAGGGGCTAACTATGGCTACACCTTC,CSVTKTGANYGYTF,TRBV29-1,few,TRBD1,14,TRBJ1-2
TGCGCCAGCAGCTTGGGGGGGACTACCTCCTACGAGCAGTACTTC,CASSLGGTTSYEQYF,TRBV5-1,-,TRBD2,15,TRBJ2-7
TGCGCCAGCAGCCAAGTGGAAGGGCCAGATCAGCCCCAGCATTTT,CASSQVEGPDQPQHF,TRBV4-1,once,-,15,TRBJ1-5
TGTGCCAGCAGTTTGGGTAGGGCGAGATCGGAGACCCAGTACTTC,CASSLGRARSETQYF,TRBV27,few,-,15,TRBJ2-5
TGTGCCTGGACCCCCGACTATAATTCACCCCTCCACTTT,CAWTPDYNSPLHF,TRBV30,once,-,13,TRBJ1-6
TGTGCCAGCAGCTCCCGGGATTCCTACGAGCAGTACTTC,CASSSRDSYEQYF,TRBV5-8,few,-,13,TRBJ2-7
TGTGCCAGCAGTGAGACAGGAATGAGGAAACTGTTTTTT,CASSETGMRKLFF,TRBV6-5,few,-,13,TRBJ1-4
TGTGCCAGCAGCTTATACGGGGAGCAGTACTTC,CASSLYGEQYF,TRBV7-9,few,-,11,TRBJ2-7
TGTGCCAGCAGGTCTGGGGCCAACGTCCTGACTTTC,CASRSGANVLTF,TRBV28,few,-,12,TRBJ2-6
TGTGCCAGCAGCGTAGGTAGCAATCAGCCCCAGCATTTT,CASSVGSNQPQHF,TRBV9,-,-,13,TRBJ1-5
TGCGCCAGCGCCGGGACAGAAGCCTACGAGCAGTACTTC,CASAGTEAYEQYF,TRBV5-1,-,TRBD1,13,TRBJ2-7
TGTGCCAGCAGCCCGGTGGTCGGGGGGCCCTACTATGGCTACACCTTC,CASSPVVGGPYYGYTF,TRBV5-6,-,-,16,TRBJ1-2
TGTGCCAGCAGCTTGGGGGGAGATTTCTACGAGCAGTACTTC,CASSLGGDFYEQYF,TRBV5-6,-,-,14,TRBJ2-7
TGTGCCAGCAGCCAAGACGGGTCGCGTCCTCACTACGAGCAGTACTTC,CASSQDGSRPHYEQYF,TRBV4-2,few,-,16,TRBJ2-7
TGTGCCAGCAGTTACTCGAACACAGGGATAGATCAGCCCCAGCATTTT,CASSYSNTGIDQPQHF,TRBV6-5,-,-,16,TRBJ1-5
TGCAGCGTTGATTCGGGCAGGTCCTCCTCCTACGAGCAGTACTTC,CSVDSGRSSSYEQYF,TRBV29-1,-,-,15,TRBJ2-7
TGCAGCGTAGACCTAGTGGGTGGGGAGACCCAGTACTTC,CSVDLVGGETQYF,TRBV29-1,-,-,13,TRBJ2-5
TGTGCCAGCAGCTTACCGGGGGTCACGGATACGCAGTATTTT,CASSLPGVTDTQYF,TRBV7-4,few,-,14,TRBJ2-3
TGTGCCTGGAGGTTTAACAATGAGCAGTTCTTC,CAWRFNNEQFF,TRBV30,-,-,11,TRBJ2-1
TGTGCCTGGAAGAGACGGAGGTCCAATTCACCCCTCCACTTT,CAWKRRRSNSPLHF,TRBV30,few,-,14,TRBJ1-6
TGCGCCAGCAGCTTGGATGGGGGGGTGGACGACGAGCAGTACTTC,CASSLDGGVDDEQYF,TRBV5-1,medium-sized,TRBD2,15,TRBJ2-7
TGTGCCAGCAGCCATCCGCTTGCAGGGAGCAACGAGCAGTACTTC,CASSHPLAGSNEQYF,TRBV14,once,-,15,TRBJ2-7
TGCGCCAGCAGCCCCTTTGGGCAGGGTGGTTACGAGCAGTACTTC,CASSPFGQGGYEQYF,TRBV4-3,-,-,15,TRBJ2-7
TGTGCCTGGAGTTCGGCCGGAACCCTAGGTGGAAACACCATATATTTT,CAWSSAGTLGGNTIYF,TRBV30,-,-,16,TRBJ1-3
TGTGCCTGGAGTGTAGCTCTAGCGGGGATCACAGATACGCAGTATTTT,CAWSVALAGITDTQYF,TRBV30,-,TRBD2,16,TRBJ2-3
TGCGCCAGCAGCCGGGGAAGGGTGAACGGCTACACCTTC,CASSRGRVNGYTF,TRBV23-1,once,-,13,TRBJ1-2